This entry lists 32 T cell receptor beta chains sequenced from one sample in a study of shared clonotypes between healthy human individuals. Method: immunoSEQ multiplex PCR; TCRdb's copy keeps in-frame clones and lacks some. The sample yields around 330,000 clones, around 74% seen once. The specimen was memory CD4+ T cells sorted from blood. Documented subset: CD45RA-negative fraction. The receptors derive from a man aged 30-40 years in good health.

CDR3 residues: CASGAGGHLNEQFF. The CDR3 region has the DNA TGCGCCAGCGGAGCGGGAGGGCACTTAAATGAGCAGTTCTTC. The chain has TRBV10-2 and TRBJ2-1, with 10 bases identical to TRBD2. Germline V gene data show CDR1 as WSHSY and CDR2 as SAAADI. The CDR3 runs to 14 residues. With 8 bases clipped from V and 7 bases from J, the junction kept 8 bases outside the gene matches.

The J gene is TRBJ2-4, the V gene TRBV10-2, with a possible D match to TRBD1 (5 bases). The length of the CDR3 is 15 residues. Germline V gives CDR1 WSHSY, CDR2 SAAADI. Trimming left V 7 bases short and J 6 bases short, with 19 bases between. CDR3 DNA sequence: TGCGCCAGCATAGGAGAAGGTCAGGGATTAAACATTCAGTACTTC. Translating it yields CASIGEGQGLNIQYF.

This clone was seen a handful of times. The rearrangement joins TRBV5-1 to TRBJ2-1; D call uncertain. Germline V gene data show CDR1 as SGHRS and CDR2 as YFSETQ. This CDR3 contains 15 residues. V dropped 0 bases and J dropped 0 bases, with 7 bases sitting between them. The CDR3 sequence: CASSLELGSYNEQFF. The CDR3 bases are TGCGCCAGCAGCTTGGAACTCGGCTCCTACAATGAGCAGTTCTTC.

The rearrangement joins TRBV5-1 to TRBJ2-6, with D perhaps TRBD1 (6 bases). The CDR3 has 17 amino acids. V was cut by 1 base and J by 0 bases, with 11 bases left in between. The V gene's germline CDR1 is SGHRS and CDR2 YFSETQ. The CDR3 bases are TGCGCCAGCAGCTTGCAGGGGATCACCTCTGGGGCCAACGTCCTGACTTTC. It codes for CASSLQGITSGANVLTF.

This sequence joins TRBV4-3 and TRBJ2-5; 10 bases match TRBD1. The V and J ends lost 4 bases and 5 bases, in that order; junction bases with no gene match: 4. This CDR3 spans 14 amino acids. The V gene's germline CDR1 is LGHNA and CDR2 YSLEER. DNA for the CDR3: TGCGCCAGCAGCCCTACGGACAGGGGGGAGACCCAGTACTTC. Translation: CASSPTDRGETQYF.

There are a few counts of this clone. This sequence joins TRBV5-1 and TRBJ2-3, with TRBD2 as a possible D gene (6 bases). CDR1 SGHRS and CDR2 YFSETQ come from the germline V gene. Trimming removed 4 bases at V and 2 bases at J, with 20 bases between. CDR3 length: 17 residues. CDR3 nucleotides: TGCGCCAGCAGCATGGGGCGGGACTCCCTTTTCACAGATACGCAGTATTTT. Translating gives CASSMGRDSLFTDTQYF.

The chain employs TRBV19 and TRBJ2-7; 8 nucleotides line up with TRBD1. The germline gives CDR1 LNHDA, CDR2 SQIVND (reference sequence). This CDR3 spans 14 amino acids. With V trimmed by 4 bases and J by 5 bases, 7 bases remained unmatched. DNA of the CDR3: TGTGCCAGTAGTACCGGACAGGGAGATGACGAGCAGTACTTC. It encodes CASSTGQGDDEQYF.

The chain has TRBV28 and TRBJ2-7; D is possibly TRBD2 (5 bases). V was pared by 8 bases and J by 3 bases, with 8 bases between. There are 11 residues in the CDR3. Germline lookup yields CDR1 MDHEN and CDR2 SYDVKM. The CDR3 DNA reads TGTGCCAGCGGACGGGACTACGAGCAGTACTTC. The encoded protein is CASGRDYEQYF.

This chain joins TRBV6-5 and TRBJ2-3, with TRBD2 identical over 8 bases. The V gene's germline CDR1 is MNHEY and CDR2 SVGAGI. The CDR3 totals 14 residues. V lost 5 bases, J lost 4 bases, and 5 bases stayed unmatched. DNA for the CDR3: TGTGCCAGCAGTAAACGGGAGGGTGCAGATACGCAGTATTTT. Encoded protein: CASSKREGADTQYF.

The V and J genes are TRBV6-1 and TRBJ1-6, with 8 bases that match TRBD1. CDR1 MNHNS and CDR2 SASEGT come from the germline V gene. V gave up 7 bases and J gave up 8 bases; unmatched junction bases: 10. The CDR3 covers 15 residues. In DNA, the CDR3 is TGTGCCAGCACAAGTAGGGTACAGGGGGATTCACCCCTCCACTTT. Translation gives CASTSRVQGDSPLHF.

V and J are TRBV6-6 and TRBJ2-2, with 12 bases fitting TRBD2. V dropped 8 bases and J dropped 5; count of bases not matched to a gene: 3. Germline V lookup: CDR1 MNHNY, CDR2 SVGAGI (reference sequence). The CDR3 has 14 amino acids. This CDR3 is CASHLAGGTGELFF. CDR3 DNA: TGTGCCAGCCACCTAGCGGGAGGGACCGGGGAGCTGTTTTTT.

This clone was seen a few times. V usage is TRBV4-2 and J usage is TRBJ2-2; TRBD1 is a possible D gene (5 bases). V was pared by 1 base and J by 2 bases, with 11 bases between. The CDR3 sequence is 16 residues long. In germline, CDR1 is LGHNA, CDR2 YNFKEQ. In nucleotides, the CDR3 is TGTGCCAGCAGCCAAGCCCCCCAGGGAAACACCGGGGAGCTGTTTTTT. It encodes CASSQAPQGNTGELFF.

For the CDR3, the DNA is TGTGCCAGCAGCGAATATACTTCTAGGTCGGGATTAAAGGCTTTCTTT. Translation gives CASSEYTSRSGLKAFF. The chain combines TRBV7-2 with TRBJ1-1; D gene unclear. The V gene lost 5 bases and the J gene lost 11 bases, with 27 bases spanning the gap. Germline values: CDR1 SGHTA, CDR2 FQGNSA. CDR3 size: 16 residues.

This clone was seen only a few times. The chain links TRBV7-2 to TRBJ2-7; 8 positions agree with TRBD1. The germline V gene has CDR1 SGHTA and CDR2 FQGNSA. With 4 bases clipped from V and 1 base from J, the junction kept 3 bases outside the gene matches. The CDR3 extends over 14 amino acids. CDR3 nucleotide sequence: TGTGCCAGCAGCTCCTACAGGGGGTCCTACGAGCAGTACTTC. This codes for CASSSYRGSYEQYF.

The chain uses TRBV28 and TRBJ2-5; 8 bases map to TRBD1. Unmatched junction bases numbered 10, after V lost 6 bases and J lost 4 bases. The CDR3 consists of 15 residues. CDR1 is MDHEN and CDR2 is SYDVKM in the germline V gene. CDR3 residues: CASSIDRGGRETQYF. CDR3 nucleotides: TGTGCCAGCAGCATAGACAGGGGTGGACGAGAGACCCAGTACTTC.

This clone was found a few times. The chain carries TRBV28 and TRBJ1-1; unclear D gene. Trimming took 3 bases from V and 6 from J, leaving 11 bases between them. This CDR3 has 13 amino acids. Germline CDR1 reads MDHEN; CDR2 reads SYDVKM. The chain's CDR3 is CASSFLRSSEAFF. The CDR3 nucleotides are TGTGCCAGCAGTTTTCTCCGTTCCTCTGAAGCTTTCTTT. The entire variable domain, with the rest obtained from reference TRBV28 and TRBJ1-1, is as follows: DVKVTQSSRYLVKRTGEKVFLECVQDMDHENMFWYRQDPGLGLRLIYFSYDVKMKEKGDIPEGYSVSREKKERFSLILESASTNQTSMYLCASSFLRSSEAFFGQGTRLTVV.

The DNA for the CDR3 is TGTGCCAGCAGCTCAAGGCCCAGCAATCAGCCCCAGCATTTT. As protein: CASSSRPSNQPQHF. The J gene is TRBJ1-5, the V gene TRBV11-3; D not resolved. V lost 4 bases and J lost 1, with 8 bases in between. The CDR3 contains 14 residues. CDR1 is SGHNT and CDR2 is YENEEA in the germline V gene.

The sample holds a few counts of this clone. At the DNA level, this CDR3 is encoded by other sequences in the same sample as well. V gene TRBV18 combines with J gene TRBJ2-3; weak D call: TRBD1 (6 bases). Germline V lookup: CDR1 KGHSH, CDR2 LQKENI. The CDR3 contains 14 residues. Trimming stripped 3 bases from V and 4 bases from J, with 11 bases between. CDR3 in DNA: TGTGCCAGCTCACCTTCCCAGGGGCCAGATACGCAGTATTTT. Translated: CASSPSQGPDTQYF.

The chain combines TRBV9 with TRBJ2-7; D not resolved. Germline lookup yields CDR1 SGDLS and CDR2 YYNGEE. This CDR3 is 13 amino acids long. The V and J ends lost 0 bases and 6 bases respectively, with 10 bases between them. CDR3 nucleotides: TGTGCCAGCAGCGTAGCTCATGGTCTCGAGCAGTACTTC. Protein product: CASSVAHGLEQYF.

For the CDR3, the DNA is TGTGCCAGCAGTCCTGGACTAGCGGCGCAGTTCTTC. Amino acids: CASSPGLAAQFF. The chain uses TRBV6-5 and TRBJ2-1, with 10 bases identical to TRBD2. Trimming took 5 bases from V and 12 from J; bases not matched to a gene: 4. This CDR3 is 12 amino acids long. Germline lookup yields CDR1 MNHEY and CDR2 SVGAGI.

The CDR3 is CASSLAGGDYQPQHF. In DNA form, the CDR3 reads TGTGCCAGCAGCTTGGCCGGAGGGGATTATCAGCCCCAGCATTTT. The chain uses TRBV5-5 and TRBJ1-5; D perhaps matches TRBD1 (5 bases). The length of the CDR3 is 15 residues. Trimming took 0 bases from V and 5 from J, leaving 12 bases between them. Germline loops: CDR1 SGHKS, CDR2 YYEKEE (reference sequence).

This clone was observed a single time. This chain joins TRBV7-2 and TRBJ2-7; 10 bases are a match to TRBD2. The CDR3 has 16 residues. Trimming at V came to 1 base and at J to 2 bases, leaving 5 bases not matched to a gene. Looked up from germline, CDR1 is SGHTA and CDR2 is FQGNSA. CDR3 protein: CASSLVGAGGPYEQYF. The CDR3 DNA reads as TGTGCCAGCAGCTTAGTAGGAGCGGGAGGGCCCTACGAGCAGTACTTC.

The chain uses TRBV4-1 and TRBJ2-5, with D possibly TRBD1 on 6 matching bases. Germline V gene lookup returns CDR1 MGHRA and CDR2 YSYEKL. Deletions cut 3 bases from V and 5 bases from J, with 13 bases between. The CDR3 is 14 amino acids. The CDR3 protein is CASSQSTGRETQYF. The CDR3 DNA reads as TGCGCCAGCAGCCAGTCGACAGGCCGGGAGACCCAGTACTTC.

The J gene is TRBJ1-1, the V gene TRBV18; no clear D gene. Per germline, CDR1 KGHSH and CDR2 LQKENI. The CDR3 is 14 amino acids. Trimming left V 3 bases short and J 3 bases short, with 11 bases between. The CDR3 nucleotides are TGTGCCAGCTCACCGGGGATGCGTGACACTGAAGCTTTCTTT. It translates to CASSPGMRDTEAFF.

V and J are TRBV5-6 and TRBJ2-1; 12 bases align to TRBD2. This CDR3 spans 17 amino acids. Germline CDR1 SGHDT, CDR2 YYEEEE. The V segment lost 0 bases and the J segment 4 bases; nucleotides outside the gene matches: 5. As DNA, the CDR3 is TGTGCCAGCAGCTTGGAAGTGCTAGCGGGAGGGTACAATGAGCAGTTCTTC. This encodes CASSLEVLAGGYNEQFF. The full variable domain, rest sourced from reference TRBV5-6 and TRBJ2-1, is DAGVTQSPTHLIKTRGQQVTLRCSPKSGHDTVSWYQQALGQGPQFIFQYYEEEERQRGNFPDRFSGHQFPNYSSELNVNALLLGDSALYLCASSLEVLAGGYNEQFFGPGTRLTVL.

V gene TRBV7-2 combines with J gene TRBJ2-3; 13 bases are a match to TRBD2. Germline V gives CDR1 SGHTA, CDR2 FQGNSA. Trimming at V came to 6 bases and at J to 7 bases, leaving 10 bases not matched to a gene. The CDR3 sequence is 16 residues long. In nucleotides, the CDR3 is TGTGCCAGCAGTCGGACTAGCGGGAGACTCGAAAATACGCAGTATTTT. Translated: CASSRTSGRLENTQYF.

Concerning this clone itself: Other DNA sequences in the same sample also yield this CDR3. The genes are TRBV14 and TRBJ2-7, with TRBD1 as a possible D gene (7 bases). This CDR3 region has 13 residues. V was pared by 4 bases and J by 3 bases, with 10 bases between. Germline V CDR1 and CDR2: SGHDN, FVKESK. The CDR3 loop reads CASSRGTVYEQYF. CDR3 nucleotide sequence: TGTGCCAGCAGCCGCGGGACAGTCTACGAGCAGTACTTC.

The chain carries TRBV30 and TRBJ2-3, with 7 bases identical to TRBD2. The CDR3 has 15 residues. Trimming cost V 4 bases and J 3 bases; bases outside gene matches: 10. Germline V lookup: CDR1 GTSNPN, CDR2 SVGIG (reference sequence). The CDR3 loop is CAWTSGRAWTDTQYF. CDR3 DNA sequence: TGTGCCTGGACATCAGGGAGGGCTTGGACAGATACGCAGTATTTT.

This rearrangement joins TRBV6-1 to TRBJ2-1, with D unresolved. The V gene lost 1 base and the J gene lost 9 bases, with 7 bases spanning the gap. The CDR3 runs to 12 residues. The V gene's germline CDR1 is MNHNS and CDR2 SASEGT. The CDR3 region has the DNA TGTGCCAGCAGTGAAGTAGGAGCTGAGCAGTTCTTC. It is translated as CASSEVGAEQFF.

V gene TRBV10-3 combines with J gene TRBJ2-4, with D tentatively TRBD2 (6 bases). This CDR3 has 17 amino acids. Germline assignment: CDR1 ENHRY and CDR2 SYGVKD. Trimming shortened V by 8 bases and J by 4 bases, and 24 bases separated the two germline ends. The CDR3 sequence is CAIFGGEGVAEKNIQYF. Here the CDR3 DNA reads TGTGCCATCTTCGGGGGAGAAGGGGTAGCTGAAAAAAACATTCAGTACTTC.

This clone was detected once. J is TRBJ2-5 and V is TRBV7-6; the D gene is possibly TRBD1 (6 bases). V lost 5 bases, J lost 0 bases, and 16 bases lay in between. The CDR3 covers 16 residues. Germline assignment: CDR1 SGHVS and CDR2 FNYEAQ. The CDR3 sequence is CASSLPRTAYQETQYF. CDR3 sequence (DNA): TGTGCCAGCAGCCTCCCGAGGACAGCGTACCAAGAGACCCAGTACTTC.

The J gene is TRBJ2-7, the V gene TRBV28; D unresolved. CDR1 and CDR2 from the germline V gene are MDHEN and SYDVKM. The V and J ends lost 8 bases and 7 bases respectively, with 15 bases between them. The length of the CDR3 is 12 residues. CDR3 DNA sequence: TGTGCCAGCGTAAGCAGATATCGTGAGCAGTACTTC. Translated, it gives CASVSRYREQYF. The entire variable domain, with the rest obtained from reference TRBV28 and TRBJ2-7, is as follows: DVKVTQSSRYLVKRTGEKVFLECVQDMDHENMFWYRQDPGLGLRLIYFSYDVKMKEKGDIPEGYSVSREKKERFSLILESASTNQTSMYLCASVSRYREQYFGPGTRLTVT.